Included here is one T cell receptor beta chain sequence, with context. Its antigen is unidentified. The germline gives CDR1 MNHEY, CDR2 SVGAGI. The CDR3 sequence is 13 residues long. V was clipped by 6 bases and J by 9 bases, with 17 bases between them. PCR employed 60 Vbeta and 13 Jbeta primers. Sequencing used immunoSEQ multiplex PCR; TCRdb keeps in-frame clones, though not all of them. Of approximately 110,000 clones listed, approximately 80% were seen once; the top ten hold 5.2%. The entry originates in a study of cytomegalovirus exposure and HLA in healthy donors. Whole-study context: Earlier work reported 110 million or so unique TCR beta sequences from 150 million to 200 million T cells. Unique TCRs from HLA-typed donors, 85 million to 100 million of them, were held in an early data release. Out of 398 genotyped donors, less than 85% belonged to the Caucasian-associated ancestry cluster. Study-level points and caveats: Analyses of presence/absence relied on an assumption of roughly uniform sequencing depth across donors.

The chain has TRBV6-5 and TRBJ1-2; possible D gene TRBD1, 6 bases. The material sequenced was PBMCs. This clonotype was obtained from a female donor in good health and CMV-seropositive. The CDR3 sequence: CASREQGTMSYTF. The CDR3 DNA follows: TGTGCCAGCAGAGAACAGGGTACCATGAGCTACACCTTC.